Here is one TCR beta chain with its context. This receptor's antigen is unknown. The entry originates in a study of cytomegalovirus exposure and HLA in healthy donors (dated by TCRdb to the late 2010s). For context, the study as a whole: An earlier analysis of roughly 570 of the donors reported about 300 Gb of sequence data and roughly 120 million unique TCR beta sequences obtained from approximately 180 million T cells. High-throughput TCR immunosequencing, statistical association of individual TCRs with disease status, and machine learning were combined to predict cytomegalovirus infection status. Because of strong linkage in the cohort, roughly five DR-DQ haplotypes were treated as single units for association and clustering. To decide whether each TCR beta V gene segment behaved as functional or pseudogenic, an earlier analysis of 587 of the donors relied on high-throughput TCR beta sequencing. The number of donors typed differed by locus, with 629-630 for A, B, C, DRB1 and DQB1, roughly 520 for DQA1, 600 to 610 for DPA1, and some 440 for DPB1. A later analysis re-analyzed previously published TCR beta repertoires from 550 to 700 donors and added high-resolution HLA genotyping to study TCR occurrence patterns. Donor age, sex, ethnicity and CMV serostatus were collected together with the repertoire data. Class I and class II HLA loci were covered by the typing at four-digit resolution. The genetic ancestry cluster associated with self-reported Caucasian donors included over 80% of the roughly 410 genotyped donors. The study aimed to test whether cataloging public T cell receptors could reveal signatures of past pathogen exposure. All discovery cohort repertoires had been generated on a single sequencing platform. Across approximately 400 genotyped donors of the cohort, an average of roughly 230,000 unique TCR beta nucleotide sequences per donor were sequenced, and roughly 17% of those sequences were non-productive. An early release covering roughly 640 HLA-typed donors comprised roughly 300 gigabases of sequencing data and approximately 85 million unique TCR sequences. The T cell repertoires of under 700 subjects were profiled by immunosequencing and related to cytomegalovirus serostatus. A later genetic analysis took genome-wide SNP genotypes for about 55% of the 666 donors and used that subset as a discovery cohort. Besides the first cohort of more than 650 subjects, a separate validation cohort made up of 120 different subjects was used. The later analysis used no new phenotypic data to find candidate immune exposures, relying instead on TCR beta sequences and their occurrence across donors. The paper's findings and limits, for the study overall: Cytomegalovirus status was reported to be diagnosed by the classifier with high specificity and sensitivity in both the original and validation cohorts. The study listed approximately 150 TCR beta chains as associated with cytomegalovirus. A later analysis associated about 17,000 TCR beta sequences with specific HLA alleles at a false discovery rate of 0.05. The 87-base-pair reads could not distinguish some IMGT-functional V segments, including TRBV6-2 and TRBV6-3, so those segments were excluded. A cluster of highly shared sequence variants was judged likely to represent a technical artifact of the sequencing pipeline. Correlated functional status among segregating V segments might be attributable to linkage disequilibrium, but an unknown experimental factor could not be ruled out. Because HLA typing was unavailable for some donors at each locus, only the typed subset was used in association tests. CMV serostatus was the only immune exposure information available for the cohort. It was suggested by the authors that the approach could potentially be generalized to other disease states and immunological phenotypes. In a later genetic analysis, fewer N-insertions in productive TCRs were reported among donors in an Asian-associated ancestry cluster than the roughly 700-donor mean. A further reported finding was that TCR beta sequences accurately predicted the HLA-A and HLA-B alleles for most subjects in the first cohort. Presence/absence analyses assumed roughly uniform sequencing depth across donors, an assumption that may not hold. Assigning TCR associations to individual alleles was difficult when HLA alleles, especially DR and DQ, strongly co-occurred. Only TCR beta chains were sequenced in this cohort, and the absence of alpha or paired-chain data limited detectable features. While some public TCRs were present in many individuals, most TCR sequences turned up only very rarely across donors. A later analysis found that TCR association rates varied across HLA loci, with DRB1 alleles showing the most associated TCRs and HLA-C alleles the fewest. A later genetic analysis associated a missense DCLRE1C variant with V-gene and J-gene trimming of TCR beta chains, and an independent cohort replicated the association. In a later analysis, HLA-associated TCR beta chains were found to be more clonally expanded and to have lower generation probabilities than equally common non-associated chains. A later analysis found that most CMV-associated TCR beta chains appeared HLA-restricted, with HLA associations seemingly driven largely by CMV exposure. In vitro tests confirmed that a few of the cytomegalovirus-associated TCR beta chains recognize cytomegalovirus antigens. A later analysis reported that several top co-occurrence clusters appeared linked to parvovirus B19, influenza, CMV and Epstein-Barr virus. Roughly 17 rarely observed V segments, including chromosome 9 orphons, were excluded from the earlier analysis of just under 600 of the donors because counts were too low. In an earlier analysis of several hundred of the donors, most TCR beta V segments were observed in productive rearrangements about 87% or about 30% of the time, broadly matching IMGT annotations.

The germline ends are 11 bases apart after V is trimmed by 7 bases and J by 1 base. Spanning cysteine to phenylalanine, the CDR3 consists of 14 amino acids. The sequence is cut down to CDR3 DNA, 42 bases in frame from base 1. CDR1 and CDR2 (LNHDA, SQIVND) derive from the germline V gene (reference sequence). Receptors were amplified or captured by the immunoSEQ multiplex PCR assay. For the multiplex PCR, a mixture combining 60 forward primers for TCR Vbeta segments and 13 reverse primers for TCR Jbeta segments was used. The CDR3 region of rearranged TCR beta genes was amplified from genomic DNA with a multiplex PCR assay. The amplified TCR beta libraries were sequenced on the Illumina HiSeq System as 87-base-pair reads. In the authors' own workflow: A later analysis counted tens of millions of unique TCR beta chains across the 670 or so repertoires, and roughly 10 million of these chains were shared by at least two donors. To remove PCR and sequencing errors, raw reads were error-corrected and collapsed into unique sequences using a nearest-neighbor algorithm that merged closely related sequences. V, D and J gene segments were assigned by aligning CDR3 sequences to IMGT reference sequences. Each retained sequence needed at least a six-nucleotide match to both a V gene segment and a J gene segment. A rearrangement was called productive if the CDR3 had no stop codons and remained in frame with V and J, and every other rearrangement was called non-productive. Following IMGT convention, CDR3 was defined as the stretch from the second conserved V-encoded cysteine up to the conserved J-encoded phenylalanine. In an earlier analysis of around 570 of the donors, sequences lacking an unambiguous match to a single V gene segment were excluded. In an earlier analysis of 587 of the donors, a V segment was called functional when productive rearrangements were above 56.7%, and segregating when the standard deviation between donors exceeded 5%. A statistical classification framework was built for diagnosing cytomegalovirus status from the catalog of TCR beta chain sequences. A later analysis assigned V and J genes by comparing TCR nucleotide sequences with IMGT/GENE-DB human TR gene sequences. The TCRdist pipeline was used in a later analysis to assign CDR3 sequences and most-parsimonious VDJ recombination scenarios. In a later analysis, each TCR beta chain was defined by its CDR3 amino acid sequence together with its V-gene family, and reads lacking a unique V-gene family were excluded. A later analysis removed 592 highly shared, low-generation-probability nucleotide sequences to deal with suspected cross-contamination and a sequencing artifact. In a later analysis, a clonal expansion index for each public chain was calculated from normalized within-repertoire ranks of inferred template counts. In a later analysis, generation probabilities were computed with a VDJ recombination model fitted to out-of-frame rearrangements, and the resulting probabilities were checked against IGoR. Hypergeometric tests were used in a later analysis to score TCR-TCR, TCR-HLA and TCR-CMV co-occurrence, with a repertoire-size bias correction applied to the TCR pairs. To estimate false discovery rates, a later analysis permuted the HLA or CMV assignments 20 times. In a later analysis, co-occurring TCRs were grouped with DBSCAN, and TCRdist sequence similarity was added when clustering was performed within HLA-allele-positive subsets. Repertoires with fewer than 30,000 or more than 120,000 public chains, plus five repertoires with anomalous nucleotide sharing, were excluded from co-occurrence clustering. Sourced from immuneACCESS, this table was stored by TCRdb with only in-frame sequences that have V and J called. A share of the clones is absent; for the studies checked, an unresolved V gene accounts for under half, and the remainder has no known explanation. The V and J calls and the clone size are those of that table, but D and trimming were determined from the DNA. The table kept for this sample lists around 50,000 clones. The ten largest clones take up roughly 5.5% of the sample.

The cohort consisted of 670 or so healthy bone marrow donors. Cohort members were all nominally healthy when sampled, although unrecorded immune exposures were likely present. The donor tested CMV seropositive and was one of the 289 seropositive cohort members. A peripheral blood sample was provided by each donor, and peripheral blood mononuclear cells were used for TCR beta sequencing. The Qiagen DNeasy Blood Extraction Kit was used to extract genomic DNA from the blood cell samples. Sequenced: PBMCs. This TCR derives from a male donor in good health and CMV-seropositive. This receptor chain uses TRBV19 and TRBJ1-5; the D segment cannot be called with confidence. The CDR3 reads CASTGFWSNQPQHF. The DNA sequence is given as TGTGCCAGTACGGGTTTTTGGAGCAATCAGCCCCAGCATTTT.